The 20 T cell receptor beta chains presented below share a single source sample, sequenced in a study of blood T cell repertoires in COVID-19. The table came from immunoSEQ multiplex PCR; TCRdb's copy has only in-frame clones and leaves some out. The sample lists around 110,000 clones; roughly 78% were seen once. Material: peripheral blood. These receptors all come from a man in his sixties with active or convalescent COVID-19.

The chain joins TRBV15 to TRBJ2-3; 11 nucleotides match TRBD1. This CDR3 is built from 16 residues. With V trimmed by 3 bases and J by 6 bases, 8 bases remained unmatched. The V gene's germline CDR1 is LNHNV and CDR2 YYDKDF (reference sequence). The CDR3: CATSRTPDRGLDTQYF. CDR3 sequence (DNA): TGTGCCACCAGCAGGACTCCGGACAGGGGGCTGGATACGCAGTATTTT.

This clone was counted at least ten times. The chain has TRBV7-3 and TRBJ2-2; D is perhaps TRBD2 (6 bases). Germline values: CDR1 SGHTA, CDR2 FQGTGA. Trimming stripped 5 bases from V and 4 bases from J, with 11 bases between. CDR3 length: 14 amino acids. CDR3 region: CASSPGLITGELFF. The CDR3 nucleotides read TGTGCCAGCAGCCCGGGACTTATCACCGGGGAGCTGTTTTTT. The entire variable domain, with the rest obtained from reference TRBV7-3 and TRBJ2-2, is as follows: GAGVSQTPSNKVTEKGKYVELRCDPISGHTALYWYRQSLGQGPEFLIYFQGTGAADDSGLPNDRFFAVRPEGSVSTLKIQRTERGDSAVYLCASSPGLITGELFFGEGSRLTVL.

The chain joins TRBV7-8 to TRBJ1-6, with D maybe TRBD1 (6 bases). Germline lookup yields CDR1 SGHVS and CDR2 FQNEAQ. V was trimmed by 1 base and J by 7 bases, leaving 14 bases between them. CDR3 length equals 16 residues. The CDR3 sequence is CASSLGVGRGNSPLHF. CDR3 in DNA: TGTGCCAGCAGCTTAGGGGTTGGCAGGGGAAATTCACCCCTCCACTTT.

The gene calls are TRBV6-1 and TRBJ2-1, with 9 bases aligning to TRBD1. The CDR3 has 11 residues. V lost 3 bases to trimming and J lost 14 bases; unmatched junction nucleotides: 2. CDR1 and CDR2 (germline): MNHNS, SASEGT. The DNA of the CDR3 is TGTGCCAGCAGTGAGGACAGGGGAAAGTTCTTC. Amino acid sequence: CASSEDRGKFF.

The chain joins TRBV11-3 to TRBJ2-1; 8 bases are a match to TRBD2. V lost 0 bases to trimming and J lost 4 bases; unmatched junction nucleotides: 5. Per germline, CDR1 SGHNT and CDR2 YENEEA. The CDR3 totals 16 residues. The CDR3 sequence is CASSLEPSGLYNEQFF. DNA of the CDR3: TGTGCCAGCAGCTTAGAACCTAGCGGGCTTTACAATGAGCAGTTCTTC. Using reference TRBV11-3 and TRBJ2-1 for the parts outside the CDR3, the full variable domain is EAGVVQSPRYKIIEKKQPVAFWCNPISGHNTLYWYLQNLGQGPELLIRYENEEAVDDSQLPKDRFSAERLKGVDSTLKIQPAELGDSAVYLCASSLEPSGLYNEQFFGPGTRLTVL.

The chain combines TRBV7-2 with TRBJ2-7; 13 bases are shared with TRBD2. Germline loops: CDR1 SGHTA, CDR2 FQGNSA. The CDR3 runs 14 residues. The ends lost 5 bases at V and 6 bases at J; junction bases unmatched: 4. CDR3 coding DNA: TGTGCCAGCAGCGCACTAGCGGGAGGGGGCGAGCAGTACTTC. Translated, it gives CASSALAGGGEQYF.

This chain links TRBV4-3 with TRBJ2-5; D possibly corresponds to TRBD2 (6 bases). Germline V lookup: CDR1 LGHNA, CDR2 YSLEER. This CDR3 is 15 amino acids long. Trimming pared 3 bases from V and 4 bases from J, leaving 15 bases between. CDR3 region: CASSHHAGPGETQYF. The CDR3 DNA is TGCGCCAGCAGCCATCATGCGGGACCTGGAGAGACCCAGTACTTC.

CDR3 DNA sequence: TGCGCCAGCAGCGATAGCGGGGACAACGGGGAGCTGTTTTTT. Amino acids: CASSDSGDNGELFF. The chain combines TRBV5-1 with TRBJ2-2, with TRBD2 matching 8 bases. Germline assignment: CDR1 SGHRS and CDR2 YFSETQ. The CDR3 is 14 residues long. Germline trimming cut 4 bases from V and 7 bases from J; bases unmatched to any gene: 6.

The chain employs TRBV3-1 (or the pseudogene TRBV3-2) and TRBJ2-7, with D perhaps TRBD1 (5 bases). The germline V and J ends were trimmed by 4 bases and 5 bases, with 9 bases remaining between them. CDR1 is LGHDT, CDR2 YNNKEL, per germline (reference sequence). This CDR3 region has 12 residues. The CDR3 DNA follows: TGTGCCAGCAGCCTCAGGGTCCACGAGCAGTACTTC. Residues: CASSLRVHEQYF.

The CDR3 bases are TGTGCCAGCAGCTTCCGACTCCTAACAACTAATGAAAAACTGTTTTTT. It specifies CASSFRLLTTNEKLFF. V is TRBV11-2 and J is TRBJ1-4; D is unresolved. The germline gives CDR1 SGHAT, CDR2 FQNNGV. V dropped 3 bases and J dropped 0 bases, with 11 bases sitting between them. This CDR3 is 16 amino acids long.

The chain links TRBV29-1 to TRBJ2-7; 7 bases map to TRBD1. Germline-derived CDR1 and CDR2 are SQVTM and ANQGSEA. V trimming: 6 bases; J trimming: 2 bases; junction bases outside the gene matches: 4. The CDR3 runs to 12 residues. CDR3 in amino acids: CSVGQGAYEQYF. In DNA, the CDR3 is TGCAGCGTCGGCCAGGGGGCCTACGAGCAGTACTTC.

The chain uses TRBV10-3 and TRBJ1-2; 8 bases align to TRBD1. With V trimmed by 4 bases and J by 8 bases, 9 bases remained unmatched. Germline V gene data show CDR1 as ENHRY and CDR2 as SYGVKD. The CDR3 length is 14 residues. DNA of the CDR3: TGTGCCATCAGTGGGGGACAGGATAACGGGGGCTACACCTTC. This codes for CAISGGQDNGGYTF.

This chain links TRBV7-2 with TRBJ2-7, with D perhaps matching TRBD2 (6 bases). Germline loops: CDR1 SGHTA, CDR2 FQGNSA. V was trimmed by 2 bases and J by 6 bases, leaving 17 bases between them. The CDR3 runs to 15 residues. Written as DNA, the CDR3 is TGTGCCAGCAGCTTAACAGTAGCGGTCCCCGGCGAGCAGTACTTC. Translated, it gives CASSLTVAVPGEQYF.

The rearrangement links TRBV3-1 (or the pseudogene TRBV3-2) to TRBJ2-1; 10 positions match TRBD2. V trimming: 3 bases; J trimming: 12 bases; junction bases outside the gene matches: 11. Germline-derived CDR1 and CDR2 are LGHDT and YNNKEL (reference sequence). The CDR3 has 15 residues. DNA of the CDR3: TGTGCCAGCAGCCAGGGGGATGCTAGCGGGAGTAGGCAGTTCTTC. Encoded protein: CASSQGDASGSRQFF.

The gene calls are TRBV10-2 and TRBJ1-6; 7 nucleotides agree with TRBD1. Trimming cost V 5 bases and J 4 bases; bases outside gene matches: 5. The CDR3 is 15 amino acids. Per germline, CDR1 WSHSY and CDR2 SAAADI. CDR3 in DNA: TGCGCCAGCAGTAATACAGGGGTTTATAATTCACCCCTCCACTTT. Translation gives CASSNTGVYNSPLHF.

This clone was detected ten times or more. This chain joins TRBV19 and TRBJ2-7; D is perhaps TRBD2 (6 bases). Germline CDR1 LNHDA, CDR2 SQIVND (reference sequence). The CDR3 is made up of 12 amino acids. Trimming cost V 5 bases and J 5 bases, with 10 bases left between them. The CDR3 sequence is CASSGGNHEQYF. In DNA form, the CDR3 reads TGTGCCAGTAGTGGGGGGAACCACGAGCAGTACTTC. Drawing the rest from reference TRBV19 and TRBJ2-7, the complete variable domain is DGGITQSPKYLFRKEGQNVTLSCEQNLNHDAMYWYRQDPGQGLRLIYYSQIVNDFQKGDIAEGYSVSREKKESFPLTVTSAQKNPTAFYLCASSGGNHEQYFGPGTRLTVT.

This clone was seen a few times. The chain has TRBV20-1 and TRBJ2-7, with no clear D. Germline loops: CDR1 DFQATT, CDR2 SNEGSKA (reference sequence). The ends were cut back, 3 bases at V and 0 bases at J, with 6 bases in the middle. The CDR3 spans 12 residues. DNA for the CDR3: TGCAGTGCTAGTCAGAACTCCTACGAGCAGTACTTC. Its translation: CSASQNSYEQYF.

The genes are TRBV6-5 and TRBJ1-2, with TRBD1 matching over 7 bases. V was pared by 7 bases and J by 3 bases, with 11 bases of the junction left unmatched. The length of the CDR3 is 15 residues. CDR1 MNHEY and CDR2 SVGAGI come from the germline V gene. CDR3 DNA sequence: TGTGCCAGCACTAAAGACAGGGAAAATTACTATGGCTACACCTTC. Residues: CASTKDRENYYGYTF.

The rearrangement uses TRBV4-3 and TRBJ2-7; tentative D call: TRBD1 (6 bases). Trimming left V 0 bases short and J 2 bases short, with 14 bases between. The germline gives CDR1 LGHNA, CDR2 YSLEER. The CDR3 is 16 residues long. The CDR3 sequence is CASSQDLQGPTYEQYF. In nucleotides, the CDR3 is TGCGCCAGCAGCCAAGATCTCCAGGGGCCTACCTACGAGCAGTACTTC.

This clone was counted a single time. V is TRBV7-2 and J is TRBJ1-1; the match to TRBD1 covers 9 bases. Germline-derived CDR1 and CDR2 are SGHTA and FQGNSA. The CDR3 has 15 amino acids. The junction had 11 bases not matched to a gene; V was cut back by 5 bases and J by 7 bases. The chain's CDR3 is CASSPWAGQGGEAFF. CDR3 bases: TGTGCCAGCAGCCCATGGGCGGGACAGGGCGGTGAAGCTTTCTTT. The complete variable domain, with remaining parts taken from reference TRBV7-2 and TRBJ1-1, reads GAGVSQSPSNKVTEKGKDVELRCDPISGHTALYWYRQSLGQGLEFLIYFQGNSAPDKSGLPSDRFSAERTGGSVSTLTIQRTQQEDSAVYLCASSPWAGQGGEAFFGQGTRLTVV.